The 29 T cell receptor beta chains below all came from one sample that was sequenced in a study of T cell responses to AZD1222 COVID-19 vaccine. Method: immunoSEQ multiplex PCR; TCRdb's copy keeps in-frame clones and lacks some. The sample has under 200,000 clones; approximately 93% are singletons. The specimen comprised peripheral blood, sampled on day 0 of AZD1222 vaccination. The receptors were gathered from an adult in good health.

This clone is a singleton in its sample. The junction does not match germline at one end; this may be a read error. The V and J genes are TRBV5-4 and TRBJ1-1, with D possibly being TRBD1 (5 bases). From germline, CDR1 is SGHNT and CDR2 YYREEE (reference sequence). This CDR3 contains 9 residues. CDR3 in amino acids: CASSYRGVF. The CDR3 DNA reads as TGTGCCAGCAGCTACCGGGGGGTGTTT.

This rearrangement joins TRBV19 to TRBJ2-7, with TRBD2 matching 7 bases. Germline trimming cut 4 bases from V and 5 bases from J; bases unmatched to any gene: 8. The CDR3 consists of 14 residues. CDR1 LNHDA and CDR2 SQIVND come from the germline V gene (reference sequence). This chain's CDR3 is CASSRGDYGNEQYF. CDR3 coding DNA: TGTGCCAGTAGTAGGGGGGACTATGGAAACGAGCAGTACTTC.

The J gene is TRBJ1-4, the V gene TRBV5-5; D call uncertain. The CDR3 is 15 amino acids. CDR1 and CDR2 (germline): SGHKS, YYEKEE (reference sequence). Trimming took off 0 bases at V and 0 bases at J, with 6 bases between the two ends. CDR3 nucleotides: TGTGCCAGCAGCTTGGTGGCAGCAACTAATGAAAAACTGTTTTTT. Translating it yields CASSLVAATNEKLFF.

The CDR3 bases are TGTGCCACCAGCAGAGATCAACGGATGTGGGAAAAACTGTTTTTT. Translation: CATSRDQRMWEKLFF. The V and J genes are TRBV15 and TRBJ1-4; D call uncertain. V was clipped by 0 bases and J by 8 bases, with 13 bases between them. Germline lookup yields CDR1 LNHNV and CDR2 YYDKDF (reference sequence). This CDR3 is built from 15 residues.

The V call is TRBV5-1, the J call TRBJ1-1; the D gene is possibly TRBD1 (5 bases). The V and J ends lost 5 bases and 9 bases respectively, with 17 bases between them. Germline CDR1 SGHRS, CDR2 YFSETQ. The CDR3 covers 13 residues. In DNA, the CDR3 is TGCGCCAGCAGTCTTGGGGGAGGTGAGAAAGCTTTCTTT. Translated, it gives CASSLGGGEKAFF.

The rearrangement joins TRBV19 to TRBJ1-1, with D unresolved. The ends were cut back, 3 bases at V and 1 base at J, with 6 bases in the middle. The CDR3 runs 13 residues. The germline CDR1 and CDR2 sequences are LNHDA and SQIVND (reference sequence). This CDR3 reads CASSIVPNTEAFF. In DNA form, the CDR3 reads TGTGCCAGTAGTATCGTCCCGAACACTGAAGCTTTCTTT. Looking up the rest from reference TRBV19 and TRBJ1-1 gives the full variable domain: DGGITQSPKYLFRKEGQNVTLSCEQNLNHDAMYWYRQDPGQGLRLIYYSQIVNDFQKGDIAEGYSVSREKKESFPLTVTSAQKNPTAFYLCASSIVPNTEAFFGQGTRLTVV.

The V gene is TRBV6-4, the J gene TRBJ1-1; D gene unclear. The V gene's germline CDR1 is MRHNA and CDR2 SNTAGT. V was pared by 3 bases and J by 2 bases, with 10 bases between. The CDR3 totals 14 residues. DNA of the CDR3: TGTGCCAGCAGTGAATTTTCACAAAACACTGAAGCTTTCTTT. Protein product: CASSEFSQNTEAFF.

The V call is TRBV5-4, the J call TRBJ1-2, with 7 bases lining up with TRBD1. V lost 0 bases, J lost 10 bases, and 9 bases stayed unmatched. In germline, CDR1 is SGHNT, CDR2 YYREEE (reference sequence). The CDR3 length is 14 residues. The chain's CDR3 is CASSLGDSLEDYTF. The CDR3 region has the DNA TGTGCCAGCAGCTTGGGGGACAGCCTGGAAGACTACACCTTC. Using reference TRBV5-4 and TRBJ1-2 for the parts outside the CDR3, the full variable domain is ETGVTQSPTHLIKTRGQQVTLRCSSQSGHNTVSWYQQALGQGPQFIFQYYREEENGRGNFPPRFSGLQFPNYSSELNVNALELDDSALYLCASSLGDSLEDYTFGSGTRLTVV.

The chain employs TRBV27 and TRBJ1-3; TRBD1 agrees at 8 bases. V gave up 6 bases and J gave up 0 bases; unmatched junction bases: 4. The CDR3 has 15 amino acids. Germline V gene sequence: CDR1 MNHEY, CDR2 SMNVEV (reference sequence). The CDR3: CASRRTGSSGNTIYF. The CDR3 bases are TGTGCCAGCAGGCGGACAGGGAGCTCTGGAAACACCATATATTTT.

The chain uses TRBV6-1 and TRBJ2-2; no clear D. Per germline, CDR1 MNHNS and CDR2 SASEGT. This CDR3 has 14 residues. The V and J ends lost 2 bases and 6 bases respectively, with 10 bases between them. The CDR3 here is CASSEFDIPGELFF. Written as DNA, the CDR3 is TGTGCCAGCAGTGAATTCGACATTCCCGGGGAGCTGTTTTTT.

The V call is TRBV18, the J call TRBJ2-6; D remains ambiguous. V shed 3 bases and J shed 4 bases, with 7 bases lying between them. This CDR3 contains 14 residues. The germline V gene encodes CDR1 KGHSH and CDR2 LQKENI. The chain's CDR3 is CASSPAEGANVLTF. The CDR3 region has the DNA TGTGCCAGCTCACCTGCGGAAGGGGCCAACGTCCTGACTTTC.

V is TRBV5-1 and J is TRBJ1-4, with 7 bases aligning to TRBD1. CDR3 size: 15 residues. With V trimmed by 4 bases and J by 5 bases, 8 bases remained unmatched. CDR1 and CDR2 (germline): SGHRS, YFSETQ. CDR3 DNA: TGCGCCAGCAGCCCCGGGCAGGGGGGAAATGAAAAACTGTTTTTT. It is translated as CASSPGQGGNEKLFF.

The chain couples TRBV6-5 to TRBJ2-7, with D unclear. V was shortened by 7 bases and J by 2 bases, with 15 bases between the two germline ends. CDR1 MNHEY and CDR2 SVGAGI come from the germline V gene. CDR3 length: 14 residues. CDR3 coding DNA: TGTGCCAGCACCTCTATATCTAGTCCCTACGAGCAGTACTTC. Translation gives CASTSISSPYEQYF.

The chain couples TRBV5-1 to TRBJ2-7; D not resolved. The germline V gene has CDR1 SGHRS and CDR2 YFSETQ. Trimming left V 4 bases short and J 3 bases short, with 11 bases between. The length of the CDR3 is 13 residues. The CDR3 bases are TGCGCCAGCAGCCCCGACACTGTCTACGAGCAGTACTTC. Protein sequence: CASSPDTVYEQYF.

The gene calls are TRBV2 and TRBJ2-6, with 7 bases aligning to TRBD1. The CDR3 consists of 13 residues. Germline CDR1 and CDR2: SNHLY and FYNNEI. Losses at the gene ends were 7 bases for V and 9 bases for J; bases not matched to a gene: 6. CDR3 residues: CASTPQGLNVLTF. DNA of the CDR3: TGTGCCAGCACCCCACAGGGGCTCAACGTCCTGACTTTC. The full variable domain, in which reference TRBV2 and TRBJ2-6 provide the parts outside the CDR3, is EPEVTQTPSHQVTQMGQEVILRCVPISNHLYFYWYRQILGQKVEFLVSFYNNEISEKSEIFDDQFSVERPDGSNFTLKIRSTKLEDSAMYFCASTPQGLNVLTFGAGSRLTVL.

V is TRBV15 and J is TRBJ2-1; no firm D call. Per germline, CDR1 LNHNV and CDR2 YYDKDF (reference sequence). The ends were cut back, 5 bases at V and 0 bases at J, with 23 bases in the middle. CDR3 length: 19 amino acids. CDR3 DNA: TGTGCCACCAGCGCGCTACACGAAGTCCTAACAAGCTCCTACAATGAGCAGTTCTTC. Translated: CATSALHEVLTSSYNEQFF.

The chain joins TRBV19 to TRBJ2-3; 8 bases map to TRBD1. CDR1 and CDR2 (germline): LNHDA, SQIVND (reference sequence). CDR3 length equals 16 residues. V shed 5 bases and J 0 bases; nucleotides not matched to a gene: 7. CDR3: CASSRPGGPSTDTQYF. Here the CDR3 DNA reads TGTGCCAGTAGTCGCCCAGGGGGCCCTAGCACAGATACGCAGTATTTT.

This chain joins TRBV5-1 and TRBJ2-7; 8 nucleotides line up with TRBD2. J gave up 5 bases and V 4 bases, and 8 bases lay outside the gene matches. The CDR3 totals 14 residues. Germline CDR1 is SGHRS and CDR2 is YFSETQ. The CDR3 here is CASSPPSGSNEQYF. The CDR3 coding sequence is TGCGCCAGCAGCCCACCCAGCGGGAGCAACGAGCAGTACTTC.

The chain joins TRBV4-1 to TRBJ2-7; TRBD2 aligns across 13 bases. Germline values: CDR1 MGHRA, CDR2 YSYEKL. This CDR3 spans 17 amino acids. The V and J ends lost 0 bases and 4 bases, in that order; junction bases with no gene match: 6. The CDR3 nucleotides are TGCGCCAGCAGCCAAGAAGGACTAGCGGGGGCGGAGTACGAGCAGTACTTC. Amino acids: CASSQEGLAGAEYEQYF.

The chain combines TRBV19 with TRBJ1-2; D is perhaps TRBD1 (5 bases). This CDR3 has 15 residues. Trimming removed 5 bases from V and 8 bases from J, with 21 bases in between. CDR1 is LNHDA and CDR2 is SQIVND in the germline V gene (reference sequence). In nucleotides, the CDR3 is TGTGCCAGTAGTGCCGGGACCCATACGCCGGGGGGCTACACCTTC. This sequence encodes CASSAGTHTPGGYTF. The full variable domain, with the rest looked up from reference TRBV19 and TRBJ1-2, is DGGITQSPKYLFRKEGQNVTLSCEQNLNHDAMYWYRQDPGQGLRLIYYSQIVNDFQKGDIAEGYSVSREKKESFPLTVTSAQKNPTAFYLCASSAGTHTPGGYTFGSGTRLTVV.

This clone appeared a single time. This chain joins TRBV27 and TRBJ1-5, with D possibly matching TRBD1 (6 bases). CDR3 length: 14 residues. Trimming stripped 5 bases from V and 5 bases from J, with 13 bases between. Germline values: CDR1 MNHEY, CDR2 SMNVEV (reference sequence). Here the CDR3 DNA reads TGTGCCAGCAGTCCACAGGGTTATTATCAGCCCCAGCATTTT. Translated, it gives CASSPQGYYQPQHF.

The chain couples TRBV25-1 to TRBJ1-2, with a tentative D call TRBD1 (5 bases). The CDR3 has 12 amino acids. CDR1 is MGHDK, CDR2 SYGVNS, per germline. Trimming cost V 8 bases and J 8 bases, with 15 bases left between them. The CDR3: CASGYSGVGYTF. Written as DNA, the CDR3 is TGTGCCAGCGGTTACTCGGGGGTGGGCTACACCTTC.

The CDR3 loop reads CASSWDSGTSVRTDTQYF. The CDR3 coding sequence is TGTGCCAGCAGCTGGGATTCCGGGACTAGCGTACGCACAGATACGCAGTATTTT. The chain is built from TRBV5-5 and TRBJ2-3, with 10 bases that match TRBD2. In germline, CDR1 is SGHKS, CDR2 YYEKEE (reference sequence). The CDR3 is 18 amino acids. After removal of 3 bases from V and 1 base from J, the junction contained 11 bases not matched to a gene. Based on the CDR3 plus reference TRBV5-5 and TRBJ2-3, the full variable domain is DAGVTQSPTHLIKTRGQQVTLRCSPISGHKSVSWYQQVLGQGPQFIFQYYEKEERGRGNFPDRFSARQFPNYSSELNVNALLLGDSALYLCASSWDSGTSVRTDTQYFGPGTRLTVL.

Here the CDR3 DNA reads TGTGCCAGCATAGAAGATGGTAATTCACCCCTCCACTTT. Its translation is CASIEDGNSPLHF. The chain is built from TRBV28 and TRBJ1-6; D is undetermined. Germline V gene lookup returns CDR1 MDHEN and CDR2 SYDVKM. Trimming shortened V by 7 bases and J by 6 bases, and 10 bases separated the two germline ends. This CDR3 contains 13 residues.

The CDR3 DNA follows: TGCGCCAGCAGCCAGACTCTGGGACTAGCGGGAGCCTACGAGCAGTACTTC. Its translation: CASSQTLGLAGAYEQYF. V is TRBV4-1 and J is TRBJ2-7, with 14 bases fitting TRBD2. Germline CDR1 MGHRA, CDR2 YSYEKL. This CDR3 contains 17 residues. V was clipped by 3 bases and J by 2 bases; unmatched bases: 6.

This rearrangement joins TRBV11-2 to TRBJ1-2; D might be TRBD1 (5 bases). CDR1 and CDR2 from the germline V gene are SGHAT and FQNNGV. V was clipped by 8 bases and J by 9 bases, with 19 bases between them. The CDR3 is made up of 13 amino acids. CDR3 residues: CASSLGEDESYTF. The CDR3, as DNA: TGTGCCAGCTCCCTGGGGGAGGATGAGAGCTACACCTTC. Drawing the rest from reference TRBV11-2 and TRBJ1-2, the complete variable domain is EAGVAQSPRYKIIEKRQSVAFWCNPISGHATLYWYQQILGQGPKLLIQFQNNGVVDDSQLPKDRFSAERLKGVDSTLKIQPAKLEDSAVYLCASSLGEDESYTFGSGTRLTVV.

This chain connects TRBV6-5 to TRBJ1-1; 7 bases map to TRBD1. The CDR3 covers 15 residues. After removal of 2 bases from V and 0 bases from J, the junction contained 3 bases not matched to a gene. From germline, CDR1 is MNHEY and CDR2 SVGAGI. CDR3 coding DNA: TGTGCCAGCAGTTACGGGGACAGATTGAACACTGAAGCTTTCTTT. Its protein is CASSYGDRLNTEAFF.

This chain links TRBV3-1 (or the pseudogene TRBV3-2) with TRBJ1-1, with D unresolved. CDR3 length: 12 residues. Trimming pared 1 base from V and 11 bases from J, leaving 11 bases between. Germline values: CDR1 LGHDT, CDR2 YNNKEL (reference sequence). This CDR3 reads CASSQGPGLAFF. The CDR3 DNA reads TGTGCCAGCAGCCAAGGCCCGGGGTTGGCTTTCTTT.

This chain joins TRBV6-5 and TRBJ1-1, with TRBD1 matching over 7 bases. The trim removed 6 bases at V and 0 bases at J, leaving 4 bases unmatched. Germline CDR1 and CDR2: MNHEY and SVGAGI. This CDR3 has 14 residues. CDR3 residues: CASRGQYLNTEAFF. CDR3 nucleotide sequence: TGTGCCAGCAGGGGACAGTACCTGAACACTGAAGCTTTCTTT.